This T cell receptor (beta chain) came from a study of T cell clonotyping in hematopoietic cell transplantation. For the study at large: Recipients' pretransplant samples followed cytoreduction.

Clones were read by immunoSEQ multiplex PCR, and TCRdb kept only the in-frame ones, dropping some. The sample carries tens of thousands of clones, 95% recorded once. Points on this clone: Its antigen is unknown.

Described time point: recipient sample about 28 days before transplant, after cytoreduction. Recipient blood drawn about 28 days pretransplant and days 30, 100, 180 after. Study-level points and caveats: Recipient TCR diversity dropped after transplant; expanded clonotypes rose from day 30 to 180.

Per germline, CDR1 SGHRS and CDR2 YFSETQ. With V trimmed by 1 base and J by 0 bases, 5 bases remained unmatched. The CDR3 runs to 17 residues. The TCR originated in a man aged 40-55 years with chronic myeloid leukemia. Some clones in this sample may be carry-over from other donors' samples. This rearrangement joins TRBV5-1 to TRBJ2-3; 10 nucleotides align to TRBD2. This specimen was peripheral blood mononuclear cells, taken before stem cell transplant. CDR3 sequence reads: CASSLLAGDSSTDTQYF. In DNA, the CDR3 is TGCGCCAGCAGCTTGCTAGCGGGGGACTCTAGCACAGATACGCAGTATTTT.